The 18 T cell receptor beta chains given below trace back to one sample, sequenced in a study of blood T cell repertoires in COVID-19. Data came from immunoSEQ multiplex PCR; TCRdb stores just in-frame clones and leaves some out. Found here are approximately 90,000 clones, around 80% of them singletons; the top ten hold approximately 25%. Input material: peripheral blood. Receptor source: a man aged 55 to 70 with acute or convalescent COVID-19.

The rearrangement links TRBV19 to TRBJ1-3; tentatively, D is TRBD1 (6 bases). This CDR3 region has 16 residues. The germline V gene has CDR1 LNHDA and CDR2 SQIVND (reference sequence). V was shortened by 0 bases and J by 1 base, with 10 bases between the two germline ends. The CDR3 coding sequence is TGTGCCAGTAGTATAGATGGGACACCGTCTGGAAACACCATATATTTT. Translated: CASSIDGTPSGNTIYF. Full variable domain (missing parts from reference TRBV19 and TRBJ1-3): DGGITQSPKYLFRKEGQNVTLSCEQNLNHDAMYWYRQDPGQGLRLIYYSQIVNDFQKGDIAEGYSVSREKKESFPLTVTSAQKNPTAFYLCASSIDGTPSGNTIYFGEGSWLTVV.

The CDR3 region is CATSGTGTGSTDTQYF. CDR3 in DNA: TGTGCCACCAGTGGGACCGGGACAGGGTCCACAGATACGCAGTATTTT. V usage is TRBV24-1 and J usage is TRBJ2-3, with 9 bases aligning to TRBD1. CDR1 and CDR2 from the germline V gene are KGHDR and SFDVKD. The ends lost 5 bases at V and 2 bases at J; junction bases unmatched: 7. The CDR3 spans 16 residues.

The chain combines TRBV12-3 or TRBV12-4 with TRBJ2-7; the D is unclear. V lost 3 bases and J 6 bases, leaving 6 bases between the germline ends. The CDR3 is 11 residues long. CDR3: CASSLGREQYF. The CDR3 nucleotides read TGTGCCAGCAGTTTGGGCCGCGAGCAGTACTTC.

V usage is TRBV18 and J usage is TRBJ1-1; possibly TRBD1 for D (6 bases). V was trimmed by 2 bases and J by 5 bases, leaving 12 bases between them. Looked up from germline, CDR1 is KGHSH and CDR2 is LQKENI. This CDR3 comprises 14 residues. CDR3 residues: CASSPSQGRTEAFF. DNA of the CDR3: TGTGCCAGCTCACCATCGCAGGGGAGAACTGAAGCTTTCTTT.

The chain uses TRBV28 and TRBJ2-7; 16 bases are shared with TRBD2. Germline V lookup: CDR1 MDHEN, CDR2 SYDVKM. The V and J ends lost 4 bases and 3 bases, in that order; junction bases with no gene match: 12. The CDR3 sequence is 19 residues long. CDR3 sequence: CASSSPGTSGGDPIYEQYV. CDR3 in DNA: TGTGCCAGCAGTTCCCCCGGGACTAGCGGGGGGGATCCAATCTACGAGCAGTACGTC.

V gene TRBV5-1 combines with J gene TRBJ2-1; perhaps TRBD2 as D (5 bases). The V end lost 7 bases, the J end lost 6 bases, and 17 bases lay between the germline ends. The CDR3 length is 14 residues. Per germline, CDR1 SGHRS and CDR2 YFSETQ. Here the CDR3 reads CASASVGRVNEQFF. The CDR3 coding sequence is TGCGCCAGCGCTTCCGTCGGGCGGGTCAATGAGCAGTTCTTC.

The chain has TRBV28 and TRBJ2-7; TRBD1 matches at 7 bases. CDR3 size: 16 residues. The germline gives CDR1 MDHEN, CDR2 SYDVKM. V was pared by 3 bases and J by 6 bases, with 14 bases of the junction left unmatched. The CDR3: CASSFRDSPKRSEQYF. The CDR3 DNA reads as TGTGCCAGCAGTTTTCGGGACAGTCCCAAAAGGAGCGAGCAGTACTTC.

This chain links TRBV29-1 with TRBJ2-6, with 7 bases that match TRBD1. The CDR3 loop spans 14 amino acids. The germline V gene encodes CDR1 SQVTM and CDR2 ANQGSEA. The J segment lost 2 bases and the V segment lost 6 bases, leaving 4 bases of the junction unmatched. Here the CDR3 reads CSVATGAGANVLTF. CDR3 nucleotides: TGCAGCGTAGCCACAGGGGCTGGGGCCAACGTCCTGACTTTC.

The chain's CDR3 is CSAQGTDTQYF. The CDR3 nucleotides are TGCAGTGCCCAGGGCACAGATACGCAGTATTTT. J is TRBJ2-3 and V is TRBV20-1; unclear D gene. The CDR3 has 11 residues. The V gene lost 6 bases and the J gene lost 1 base, with 5 bases spanning the gap. Germline loops: CDR1 DFQATT, CDR2 SNEGSKA (reference sequence).

The chain uses TRBV11-2 and TRBJ2-1; TRBD2 matches 8 bases. V lost 5 bases, J lost 7 bases, and 7 bases stayed unmatched. CDR3 size: 14 residues. The germline gives CDR1 SGHAT, CDR2 FQNNGV. The CDR3 reads CASSTTQRGNEQFF. DNA of the CDR3: TGTGCCAGCAGCACCACGCAGCGGGGGAATGAGCAGTTCTTC.

CDR3 sequence reads: CASSWTGGYQPQHF. The DNA for the CDR3 is TGTGCCAGCAGTTGGACAGGGGGGTATCAGCCCCAGCATTTT. The chain combines TRBV6-2 or TRBV6-3 with TRBJ1-5; 10 bases agree with TRBD1. Trimming removed 4 bases from V and 5 bases from J; junction bases left unmatched: 2. This CDR3 contains 14 residues. CDR1 is MNHEY and CDR2 is SVGEGT in the germline V gene.

The chain joins TRBV6-9 to TRBJ1-1, with a possible D match to TRBD1 (6 bases). The germline V and J ends were trimmed by 3 bases and 6 bases, with 20 bases remaining between them. The CDR3 length is 16 residues. The germline V gene encodes CDR1 MNHGY and CDR2 SVAAGI. The chain's CDR3 is CASSYPTSGETPEAFF. CDR3 coding DNA: TGTGCCAGCAGTTACCCCACCTCAGGGGAGACCCCTGAAGCTTTCTTT.

The chain links TRBV3-1 (or the pseudogene TRBV3-2) to TRBJ2-7; D gene uncertain. Trimming took off 1 base at V and 0 bases at J, with 10 bases between the two ends. This CDR3 has 15 residues. The germline V gene has CDR1 LGHDT and CDR2 YNNKEL (reference sequence). The CDR3 protein is CASSQGPRSSYEQYV. The CDR3 DNA sequence: TGTGCCAGCAGCCAAGGACCGAGGAGCTCCTACGAGCAGTACGTC.

This chain uses TRBV30 with TRBJ1-1; no clear D. Germline V CDR1 and CDR2: GTSNPN, SVGIG (reference sequence). V was shortened by 4 bases and J by 5 bases, with 17 bases between the two germline ends. The CDR3 length is 14 residues. CDR3 amino acids: CAWTAALTGTEAFF. The CDR3 DNA sequence: TGTGCCTGGACCGCGGCCTTAACGGGGACTGAAGCTTTCTTT. Based on the CDR3 plus reference TRBV30 and TRBJ1-1, the full variable domain is SQTIHQWPATLVQPVGSPLSLECTVEGTSNPNLYWYRQAAGRGLQLLFYSVGIGQISSEVPQNLSASRPQDRQFILSSKKLLLSDSGFYLCAWTAALTGTEAFFGQGTRLTVV.

This rearrangement joins TRBV9 to TRBJ1-1; 8 positions agree with TRBD1. CDR3 length: 14 residues. Germline V gene sequence: CDR1 SGDLS, CDR2 YYNGEE. The V gene end was trimmed by 4 bases and the J gene end by 4 bases; junction bases not matched to a gene: 6. The CDR3 DNA is TGTGCCAGCAGCACCGGACAGGGTGGCACTGAAGCTTTCTTT. This codes for CASSTGQGGTEAFF.

The J gene is TRBJ2-3, the V gene TRBV18, with TRBD2 matching over 9 bases. The V gene end was trimmed by 3 bases and the J gene end by 6 bases; junction bases not matched to a gene: 7. The CDR3 sequence is 15 residues long. Looked up from germline, CDR1 is KGHSH and CDR2 is LQKENI. CDR3 DNA sequence: TGTGCCAGCTCACCGCGGGGGGGCCGGGCGGATACGCAGTATTTT. Protein sequence: CASSPRGGRADTQYF.

This clone was seen more than once but under ten times. The rearrangement uses TRBV4-2 and TRBJ2-1, with TRBD2 matching over 9 bases. The CDR3 has 19 residues. Germline V CDR1 and CDR2: LGHNA, YNFKEQ. The V and J ends lost 0 bases and 5 bases, in that order; junction bases with no gene match: 14. CDR3 DNA sequence: TGTGCCAGCAGCCAAGAGTGGCGGGGGGGCCAGAACTCGAACAATGAGCAGTTCTTC. It is translated as CASSQEWRGGQNSNNEQFF.

The chain joins TRBV25-1 to TRBJ2-5; 10 bases agree with TRBD1. Germline lookup yields CDR1 MGHDK and CDR2 SYGVNS. V lost 6 bases to trimming and J lost 4 bases; unmatched junction nucleotides: 8. The CDR3 has 15 residues. CDR3 residues: CASSRDRGGLETQYF. The CDR3 nucleotides read TGTGCCAGCAGCAGGGACAGGGGAGGGTTAGAGACCCAGTACTTC.